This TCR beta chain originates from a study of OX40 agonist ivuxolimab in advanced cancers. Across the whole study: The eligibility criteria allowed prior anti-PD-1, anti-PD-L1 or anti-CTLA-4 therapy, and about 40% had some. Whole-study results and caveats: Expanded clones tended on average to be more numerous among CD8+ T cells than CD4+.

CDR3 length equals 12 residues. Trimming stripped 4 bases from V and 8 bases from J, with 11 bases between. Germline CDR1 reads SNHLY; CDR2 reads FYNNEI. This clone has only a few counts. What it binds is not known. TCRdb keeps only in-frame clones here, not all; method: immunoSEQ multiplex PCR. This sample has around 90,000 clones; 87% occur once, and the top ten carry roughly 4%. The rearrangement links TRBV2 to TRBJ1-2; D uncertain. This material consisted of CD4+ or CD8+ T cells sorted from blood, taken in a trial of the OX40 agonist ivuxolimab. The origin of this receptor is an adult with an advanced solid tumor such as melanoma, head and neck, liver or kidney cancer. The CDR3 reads CASSVSDRGYTF. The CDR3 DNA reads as TGTGCCAGCAGTGTTTCGGACCGAGGCTACACCTTC.